This TCR beta chain originates from a study of T cell responses to AZD1222 COVID-19 vaccine. Points on this clone: Its antigen is unidentified.

Whole-study results and caveats: Females outnumbered males among donors, who were mostly white British; clonal diversity was possibly underestimated.

This CDR3 has 13 amino acids. Looked up from germline, CDR1 is MNHEY and CDR2 is SVGAGI. V lost 8 bases and J lost 0, with 8 bases in between. Sequencing used immunoSEQ multiplex PCR; TCRdb keeps in-frame clones, though not all of them. Of 90,000 to 150,000 clones listed, around nine tenths are singletons. Specimen: peripheral blood, collected on day 0 of AZD1222 vaccination. The clonotype originates from an adult in good health. The J gene is TRBJ1-5, the V gene TRBV6-5; possible D gene TRBD1, 5 bases. The CDR3 nucleotides are TGTGCCAGCCGGGGCCATAGCAATCAGCCCCAGCATTTT. Residues: CASRGHSNQPQHF.